A single T cell receptor (beta chain) is shown here with its context. The antigen remains undetermined. The sample is drawn from a study of cytomegalovirus exposure and HLA in healthy donors. This CDR3 is 16 amino acids long. Germline CDR1 reads SGHTA; CDR2 reads FQGNSA. With 4 bases clipped from V and 4 bases from J, the junction kept 10 bases outside the gene matches. Study-wide results and limits: Several of the most significant clusters appeared, in a later analysis, to be linked to common viral pathogens.

PCR was performed using 60 Vbeta and 13 Jbeta primers. Here immunoSEQ multiplex PCR was the method, and the copy in TCRdb shows in-frame clones only, minus some. In the table there are about 130,000 clones, 80% of which are singletons. The chain employs TRBV7-2 and TRBJ2-7; 10 bases line up with TRBD1. This TCR derives from a man under 40 in good health and CMV-seronegative. Source material: PBMCs. The CDR3: CASSSRGQGYTYEQYF. CDR3 nucleotide sequence: TGTGCCAGCAGCTCGCGGGGACAGGGGTATACTTACGAGCAGTACTTC. Full variable domain (remainder filled in from reference TRBV7-2 and TRBJ2-7): GAGVSQSPSNKVTEKGKDVELRCDPISGHTALYWYRQSLGQGLEFLIYFQGNSAPDKSGLPSDRFSAERTGGSVSTLTIQRTQQEDSAVYLCASSSRGQGYTYEQYFGPGTRLTVT.